A selection of T cell receptor beta chains follows, all from one sample in a study of T-cell memory formation after mild COVID-19. TCRdb re-called the 5' RACE reads with MiXCR, one entry per CDR3 protein. The sample records approximately 580,000 distinct CDR3 sequences, roughly 22% being singletons. Sequencing was carried out using PBMCs or a T cell subset sorted from them (not recorded which). The receptor source for this set is an adult woman who had mild COVID-19 (a few samples of this study predate the infection). Cell type and time point are not known. Each CDR3 is given with its conserved first and last residue.

v_call,cdr3_aa
TRBV5-1,CASSSSAGGDTGELFF
TRBV5-1,CASSSPERRVTDTQYF
TRBV5-4,CSSSLFLAGRTDTQYF
TRBV7-2,CASSLQREEETQYF
TRBV12-3/TRBV12-4,CASSFTGESYEQYF
TRBV7-9,CASSLALISSYNEQFF
TRBV6-6,CASSYSVETQYF
TRBV20-1,CSAAKFTDTQYF
TRBV2,CASSEGQMVVRVLGANVLTF
TRBV5-1,CASSFGQETQYF
TRBV24-1,CATRAGDGENEKLFF
TRBV6-5,CASSYRPGQSYEQYF
TRBV19,CASTPDLYTEAFF
TRBV5-5,CASRTGTVELAKNIQYF
TRBV2,CASSDYPDPYGYTF
TRBV2,CASRLPGAGELFF
TRBV4-1,CASSPPTSTGRVNTGELFF
TRBV7-7,CASSYGRAGGELFF